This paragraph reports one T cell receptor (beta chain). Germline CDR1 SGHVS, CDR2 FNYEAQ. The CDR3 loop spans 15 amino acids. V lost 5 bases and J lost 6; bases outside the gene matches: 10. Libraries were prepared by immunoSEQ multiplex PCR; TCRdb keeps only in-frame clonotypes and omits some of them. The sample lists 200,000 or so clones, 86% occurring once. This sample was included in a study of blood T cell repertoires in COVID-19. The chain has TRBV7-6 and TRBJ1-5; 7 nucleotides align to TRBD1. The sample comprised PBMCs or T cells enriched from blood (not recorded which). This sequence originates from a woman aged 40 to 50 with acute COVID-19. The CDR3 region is CASSPQRGPGQPQHF. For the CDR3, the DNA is TGTGCCAGCAGCCCTCAAAGGGGGCCGGGTCAGCCCCAGCATTTT.